These 17 T cell receptor beta chains originate from one sample sequenced in a study of CD8 T cells in Susac syndrome. cDNA came from roughly 0.53 to 1 ug RNA primed by random hexamers. TCRdb re-analysed the immunoSEQ multiplex PCR reads in MiXCR, keeping a single row per CDR3 protein. The sample holds some 110,000 distinct CDR3 sequences, nearly 96% seen once. Sequenced material: CD4+ T cells from PBMCs. These receptors came from a human donor with Susac syndrome.

This sequence joins TRBV15 and TRBJ2-2; D is uncertain. This CDR3 spans 14 amino acids. The germline CDR1 and CDR2 sequences are LNHNV and YYDKDF (reference sequence). V shed 3 bases and J shed 2 bases, with 7 bases lying between them. This CDR3 is CATSRELNTGELFF. For the CDR3, the DNA is TGTGCCACCAGCAGGGAACTTAACACCGGGGAGCTGTTTTTT.

The rearrangement joins TRBV27 to TRBJ2-7; D may be TRBD1 (5 bases). CDR1 is MNHEY and CDR2 is SMNVEV in the germline V gene (reference sequence). The CDR3 runs 13 residues. The V end lost 4 bases, the J end lost 6 bases, and 13 bases lay between the germline ends. The CDR3 sequence is CASSSHLRGEQYF. The CDR3 region has the DNA TGTGCCAGCAGTTCCCACCTTAGGGGCGAGCAGTACTTC.

This clonotype was counted once. The chain recombines TRBV30 with TRBJ2-7; no reliable D call. In germline, CDR1 is GTSNPN, CDR2 SVGIG (reference sequence). CDR3 length: 15 residues. V lost 3 bases and J 0 bases, leaving 15 bases between the germline ends. The CDR3 region has the DNA TGTGCCTGGAGCGGAAGGACGGTCAGCTCCTACGAGCAGTACTTC. As protein: CAWSGRTVSSYEQYF.

This chain joins TRBV14 and TRBJ2-1; D perhaps matches TRBD2 (5 bases). Deletions cut 0 bases from V and 10 bases from J, with 13 bases between. The CDR3 has 14 residues. Germline lookup yields CDR1 SGHDN and CDR2 FVKESK. CDR3 amino acids: CASSQDPSREEQFF. The CDR3 DNA sequence: TGTGCCAGCAGCCAAGATCCATCCCGGGAAGAGCAGTTCTTC.

CDR3 in amino acids: CASFPSWGPNTGELFF. The CDR3 nucleotides are TGTGCCAGCTTCCCCTCTTGGGGTCCCAACACCGGGGAGCTGTTTTTT. The J gene is TRBJ2-2, the V gene TRBV28, with D hard to call. Trimming stripped 8 bases from V and 2 bases from J, with 18 bases between. Germline V gene data show CDR1 as MDHEN and CDR2 as SYDVKM. CDR3 length: 16 residues.

The gene calls are TRBV3-1 and TRBJ2-5; maybe TRBD1 (7 bases). CDR3 length: 15 amino acids. V lost 0 bases and J 2 bases, leaving 10 bases between the germline ends. Germline CDR1 LGHDT, CDR2 YNNKEL (reference sequence). The CDR3 DNA follows: TGTGCCAGCAGCCAAGATGCGGGACAGCAAGAGACCCAGTACTTC. Encoded protein: CASSQDAGQQETQYF.

The rearrangement uses TRBV27 and TRBJ2-5; the D gene is possibly TRBD2 (6 bases). The germline V and J ends were trimmed by 6 bases and 4 bases, with 24 bases remaining between them. Per the germline V gene, CDR1 is MNHEY and CDR2 is SMNVEV (reference sequence). The CDR3 has 17 residues. The CDR3 bases are TGTGCCAGCAGCCGACCCCCAACCGGGGGTTTACGAGAGACCCAGTACTTC. Translating it yields CASSRPPTGGLRETQYF.

The gene calls are TRBV19 and TRBJ1-5; 7 bases fit TRBD1. V gave up 1 base and J gave up 11 bases; unmatched junction bases: 11. The germline V gene has CDR1 LNHDA and CDR2 SQIVND (reference sequence). This CDR3 is 15 amino acids long. The CDR3 DNA reads as TGTGCCAGTAGTATAGGTCCAAGGGGGCCGGAGACCCAGCATTTT. Amino acid sequence: CASSIGPRGPETQHF.

The chain is built from TRBV28 and TRBJ2-1, with D perhaps being TRBD1 or TRBD2 (5 bases each). CDR3 length equals 13 residues. Per germline, CDR1 MDHEN and CDR2 SYDVKM. Trimming took off 10 bases at V and 4 bases at J, with 14 bases between the two ends. The CDR3 reads CATGRGRYNEQFF. The CDR3 coding sequence is TGTGCCACCGGACGGGGACGGTACAATGAGCAGTTCTTC.

In this sample, this clonotype turned up a few times. This rearrangement joins TRBV6-1 to TRBJ1-2; no firm D call. The V gene lost 6 bases and the J gene lost 8 bases, with 16 bases spanning the gap. CDR1 and CDR2 from the germline V gene are MNHNS and SASEGT. This CDR3 spans 13 amino acids. CDR3 sequence (DNA): TGTGCCAGCAGACTTGGTTTGGGCACAGGCTACACCTTC. Its translation: CASRLGLGTGYTF.

This clonotype appeared a few times. The chain joins TRBV5-4 to TRBJ1-5; D unclear. CDR3 length: 12 amino acids. Trimming pared 0 bases from V and 6 bases from J, leaving 4 bases between. Germline V gene sequence: CDR1 SGHNT, CDR2 YYREEE (reference sequence). The CDR3 DNA follows: TGTGCCAGCAGCTTGGATAGTCAGCCCCAGCATTTT. This codes for CASSLDSQPQHF.

About this clonotype itself: An end of the junction differs from the germline gene, which may be a read error. The J gene is TRBJ2-3, the V gene TRBV7-7, with 8 nucleotides matching TRBD2. The CDR3 sequence is 15 residues long. CDR1 SSHAT and CDR2 FNYEAQ come from the germline V gene (reference sequence). In DNA form, the CDR3 reads TGTGCTAGCAGCTCGGGCCTAGCGGGCTCAGATACGCAGTATTTT. This encodes CASSSGLAGSDTQYF.

This chain links TRBV6-2 or TRBV6-3 with TRBJ2-5; D unresolved. V gave up 5 bases and J gave up 3 bases, with 13 bases separating them. Germline CDR1 MNHEY, CDR2 SVGEGT. The CDR3 spans 14 residues. CDR3 protein: CASSPRAREETQYF. The CDR3 bases are TGTGCCAGCAGTCCCCGGGCCCGCGAAGAGACCCAGTACTTC.

The rearrangement links TRBV5-6 to TRBJ2-5; 13 positions match TRBD2. This CDR3 spans 15 amino acids. The V gene's germline CDR1 is SGHDT and CDR2 YYEEEE. With V trimmed by 6 bases and J by 3 bases, 5 bases remained unmatched. The CDR3 here is CASIRGLAGKETQYF. The CDR3 nucleotides are TGTGCCAGCATTCGGGGACTAGCGGGAAAAGAGACCCAGTACTTC.

This clonotype was counted a single time. This chain links TRBV19 with TRBJ2-6; 7 bases match TRBD1. Germline V gene lookup returns CDR1 LNHDA and CDR2 SQIVND (reference sequence). The CDR3 spans 16 residues. V gave up 6 bases and J gave up 2 bases; unmatched junction bases: 7. The CDR3 DNA is TGTGCCAGTAGGACAGGGCCCGAAGCTGGGGCCAACGTCCTGACTTTC. Amino acid sequence: CASRTGPEAGANVLTF.

Only one count was recorded for this clonotype. The rearrangement links TRBV29-1 to TRBJ2-7; perhaps D is TRBD1 or TRBD2 (5 bases each). V lost 7 bases and J lost 3, with 22 bases in between. CDR1 is SQVTM and CDR2 is ANQGSEA in the germline V gene. This CDR3 spans 15 amino acids. The CDR3 sequence is CSGWGIISLHYEQYF. CDR3 nucleotides: TGCAGCGGATGGGGGATTATTAGCCTACACTACGAGCAGTACTTC.

This sequence joins TRBV20-1 and TRBJ1-1; 8 nucleotides align to TRBD1. Germline-derived CDR1 and CDR2 are DFQATT and SNEGSKA (reference sequence). Trimming at V came to 0 bases and at J to 4 bases, leaving 10 bases not matched to a gene. The CDR3 consists of 16 residues. CDR3 in amino acids: CSARDVWTGYGTEAFF. CDR3 nucleotide sequence: TGCAGTGCTAGAGATGTGTGGACAGGGTATGGCACTGAAGCTTTCTTT.